A single sample gave rise to the 20 T cell receptor beta chains below, sequenced in a study of blood T cell repertoires in COVID-19. Profiling relied on immunoSEQ multiplex PCR, and the TCRdb table lists in-frame clones only, not all of them. The sample comprises around 220,000 clones, about 91% of which are singletons, and more than 1.4% rests with the top ten. The sample consisted of peripheral blood. The receptor set was obtained from a young man with active or convalescent COVID-19.

As concerns this clone: The junction departs from germline at one end; a sequencing error may be responsible. J is TRBJ2-7 and V is TRBV7-9, with D possibly matching TRBD1 (6 bases). Germline CDR1 SEHNR, CDR2 FQNEAQ (reference sequence). CDR3 length equals 12 residues. In nucleotides, the CDR3 is TGTGCCAGCAGCGGTGGAGTGGGGACACAGAACTTC. This translates into CASSGGVGTQNF.

The J gene is TRBJ2-5, the V gene TRBV5-1, with D perhaps TRBD1 (6 bases). CDR3 size: 15 residues. CDR1 SGHRS and CDR2 YFSETQ come from the germline V gene. V lost 3 bases and J 2 bases, leaving 14 bases between the germline ends. CDR3 sequence (DNA): TGCGCCAGCAGCTATCGGGACACTCGACAAGAGACCCAGTACTTC. As protein: CASSYRDTRQETQYF.

This chain joins TRBV29-1 and TRBJ1-2, with D uncertain. The length of the CDR3 is 13 residues. Trimming removed 5 bases at V and 4 bases at J, with 14 bases between. Germline V gene data show CDR1 as SQVTM and CDR2 as ANQGSEA. The CDR3 region is CSVPQESGYGYTF. The CDR3 DNA reads as TGCAGCGTTCCGCAGGAAAGCGGCTATGGCTACACCTTC.

The chain links TRBV9 to TRBJ1-1; D is uncertain. CDR1 SGDLS and CDR2 YYNGEE come from the germline V gene. This CDR3 is 14 amino acids long. Trimming shortened V by 4 bases and J by 1 base, and 11 bases separated the two germline ends. CDR3 nucleotide sequence: TGTGCCAGCAGCCCGGGGATGCAGAACACTGAAGCTTTCTTT. Residues: CASSPGMQNTEAFF.

The J gene is TRBJ1-1, the V gene TRBV27, with 10 bases matching TRBD1. Per the germline V gene, CDR1 is MNHEY and CDR2 is SMNVEV (reference sequence). CDR3 length: 15 residues. Trimming took 5 bases from V and 1 from J; bases not matched to a gene: 4. The CDR3 is CASSLRTGGNTEAFF. CDR3 DNA sequence: TGTGCCAGCAGTCTCAGGACAGGGGGGAACACTGAAGCTTTCTTT.

The rearrangement links TRBV12-3 or TRBV12-4 to TRBJ1-1; D is unresolved. The CDR3 sequence is 11 residues long. V was cut by 6 bases and J by 8 bases, with 10 bases left in between. CDR3 region: CASSLAQEAFF. The CDR3, as DNA: TGTGCCAGCAGCCTCGCACAGGAAGCTTTCTTT.

The gene calls are TRBV28 and TRBJ1-5; perhaps TRBD1 as D (5 bases). Looked up from germline, CDR1 is MDHEN and CDR2 is SYDVKM. Trimming stripped 2 bases from V and 0 bases from J, with 17 bases between. The CDR3 extends over 18 amino acids. The CDR3, as DNA: TGTGCCAGCAGTTTACATTCTCCAGGGATGTTTAGCAATCAGCCCCAGCATTTT. Translation gives CASSLHSPGMFSNQPQHF.

The rearrangement joins TRBV28 to TRBJ1-2, with TRBD1 identical over 7 bases. Germline-derived CDR1 and CDR2 are MDHEN and SYDVKM. Trimming cost V 6 bases and J 4 bases; bases outside gene matches: 14. This CDR3 has 16 amino acids. The CDR3 DNA reads TGTGCCAGCAGGAGGTATAAGGGGGCATATTCCTATGGCTACACCTTC. Translation: CASRRYKGAYSYGYTF.

The rearrangement links TRBV4-2 to TRBJ2-7, with 14 bases identical to TRBD2. Germline values: CDR1 LGHNA, CDR2 YNFKEQ. V lost 3 bases to trimming and J lost 5 bases; unmatched junction nucleotides: 15. This CDR3 comprises 19 residues. The CDR3 is CASSQGRLAGGPDSHEQYF. The CDR3 DNA reads TGTGCCAGCAGCCAGGGGCGACTAGCGGGAGGGCCCGATTCTCACGAGCAGTACTTC.

The genes are TRBV28 and TRBJ2-7; no clear D. This CDR3 comprises 13 residues. Germline V gives CDR1 MDHEN, CDR2 SYDVKM. V was clipped by 3 bases and J by 1 base, with 7 bases between them. The CDR3 sequence: CASSFQRSYEQYF. Here the CDR3 DNA reads TGTGCCAGCAGTTTTCAGCGTTCCTACGAGCAGTACTTC.

A single count supports this clone. The genes are TRBV7-9 and TRBJ1-4, with D possibly being TRBD1 (5 bases). The CDR3 sequence is 14 residues long. Germline V gene sequence: CDR1 SEHNR, CDR2 FQNEAQ (reference sequence). V gave up 2 bases and J gave up 5 bases, with 9 bases separating them. CDR3: CASSLRQMNEKLFF. The DNA of the CDR3 is TGTGCCAGCAGCTTAAGACAGATGAATGAAAAACTGTTTTTT.

The chain employs TRBV10-3 and TRBJ2-5; 14 positions agree with TRBD2. Germline CDR1 ENHRY, CDR2 SYGVKD. The CDR3 runs to 15 residues. The ends lost 2 bases at V and 4 bases at J; junction bases unmatched: 0. The CDR3 sequence is CAISEGLAGGETQYF. CDR3 nucleotide sequence: TGTGCCATCAGTGAGGGACTAGCGGGAGGAGAGACCCAGTACTTC.

A word on this clone: This sample also contains other DNA sequences that code for the same CDR3. The chain recombines TRBV12-3 or TRBV12-4 with TRBJ1-2, with D unresolved. The CDR3 covers 12 residues. V lost 7 bases and J lost 2, with 8 bases in between. The CDR3 bases are TGTGCCAGCACGGGAGGGAACTATGGCTACACCTTC. As protein: CASTGGNYGYTF.

V is TRBV3-1 (or the pseudogene TRBV3-2) and J is TRBJ2-1, with 14 bases aligning to TRBD2. Germline V lookup: CDR1 LGHDT, CDR2 YNNKEL (reference sequence). The CDR3 covers 12 residues. Germline trimming cut 9 bases from V and 9 bases from J; bases unmatched to any gene: 1. The CDR3, as DNA: TGTGCCAGTGGACTAGCGGGAGGTGAGCAGTTCTTC. Protein product: CASGLAGGEQFF.

The chain has TRBV11-2 and TRBJ2-7, with 7 nucleotides matching TRBD2. The CDR3 contains 12 residues. Looked up from germline, CDR1 is SGHAT and CDR2 is FQNNGV. Germline trimming cut 6 bases from V and 4 bases from J; bases unmatched to any gene: 3. The CDR3 reads CASRAGVYEQYF. For the CDR3, the DNA is TGTGCCAGCAGGGCGGGGGTTTACGAGCAGTACTTC.

The chain couples TRBV10-3 to TRBJ2-7; D might be TRBD2 (7 bases). The germline gives CDR1 ENHRY, CDR2 SYGVKD. Trimming shortened V by 7 bases and J by 1 base, and 14 bases separated the two germline ends. The CDR3 covers 14 residues. The DNA for the CDR3 is TGTGCCATCAACCGGGGGGCGAAATCCTACGAGCAGTACTTC. This gives the protein CAINRGAKSYEQYF.

J is TRBJ2-1 and V is TRBV30; 8 positions match TRBD2. The CDR3 loop spans 15 amino acids. The V gene end was trimmed by 3 bases and the J gene end by 1 base; junction bases not matched to a gene: 5. Germline V CDR1 and CDR2: GTSNPN, SVGIG (reference sequence). CDR3 nucleotide sequence: TGTGCCTGGAGAACCTCTAGCGGGTCCTACAATGAGCAGTTCTTC. It encodes CAWRTSSGSYNEQFF.

The gene calls are TRBV5-6 and TRBJ2-3; 9 bases match TRBD2. Germline trimming cut 0 bases from V and 2 bases from J; bases unmatched to any gene: 1. Germline values: CDR1 SGHDT, CDR2 YYEEEE. The CDR3 is 15 amino acids. The CDR3: CASSLGLAATDTQYF. The CDR3 bases are TGTGCCAGCAGCTTGGGACTAGCGGCCACAGATACGCAGTATTTT. Complete variable domain (other parts from reference TRBV5-6 and TRBJ2-3): DAGVTQSPTHLIKTRGQQVTLRCSPKSGHDTVSWYQQALGQGPQFIFQYYEEEERQRGNFPDRFSGHQFPNYSSELNVNALLLGDSALYLCASSLGLAATDTQYFGPGTRLTVL.

The chain couples TRBV12-3 or TRBV12-4 to TRBJ2-7; the D gene is possibly TRBD1 (5 bases). The CDR3 loop spans 13 amino acids. V was cut by 7 bases and J by 4 bases, with 14 bases left in between. CDR3 residues: CASTGRESYEQYF. The CDR3 coding sequence is TGTGCCAGCACGGGCAGGGAATCGTACGAGCAGTACTTC.

J is TRBJ2-6 and V is TRBV9; TRBD1 agrees at 8 bases. The germline V gene has CDR1 SGDLS and CDR2 YYNGEE. Unmatched junction bases numbered 9, after V lost 4 bases and J lost 0 bases. The length of the CDR3 is 18 residues. The CDR3 nucleotides read TGTGCCAGCAGCTTCCGGGACAGGAGTGACTCTGGGGCCAACGTCCTGACTTTC. Translated: CASSFRDRSDSGANVLTF.